These 17 T cell receptor beta chains were all obtained from the same sample, sequenced in a study of blood T cell repertoires in COVID-19. Produced via immunoSEQ multiplex PCR; TCRdb's table is partial and in-frame only. The table records hundreds of thousands of clones, 83% of them present only once. Sequences were obtained from PBMCs or T cells enriched from blood (not recorded which). All receptors derive from a woman aged 45 to 65 who had been exposed to COVID-19.

The rearrangement links TRBV6-5 to TRBJ1-4, with TRBD1 matching over 11 bases. CDR1 MNHEY and CDR2 SVGAGI come from the germline V gene. Unmatched junction bases numbered 5, after V lost 7 bases and J lost 7 bases. CDR3 length: 14 amino acids. The CDR3 bases are TGTGCCAGCACAACGGACAGGGGGCGTGAAAAACTGTTTTTT. Protein product: CASTTDRGREKLFF.

J is TRBJ1-5 and V is TRBV28; unclear D gene. Trimming took off 3 bases at V and 8 bases at J, with 17 bases between the two ends. CDR3 size: 15 residues. Germline V gives CDR1 MDHEN, CDR2 SYDVKM. The CDR3 nucleotides are TGTGCCAGCAGTTTTTCCGGGTCGTCCCGGGAGCCCCAGCATTTT. Its protein product is CASSFSGSSREPQHF.

V gene TRBV18 combines with J gene TRBJ1-1, with D hard to call. Trimming cost V 5 bases and J 1 base, with 5 bases left between them. The CDR3 has 12 amino acids. In germline, CDR1 is KGHSH, CDR2 LQKENI. CDR3 protein: CASSVQNTEAFF. CDR3 nucleotide sequence: TGTGCCAGCTCAGTCCAGAACACTGAAGCTTTCTTT.

This clone was observed a few times. The chain joins TRBV5-1 to TRBJ2-5, with a possible D match to TRBD2 (5 bases). V lost 0 bases to trimming and J lost 4 bases, with 13 bases between them. CDR3 size: 15 residues. The V gene's germline CDR1 is SGHRS and CDR2 YFSETQ. DNA of the CDR3: TGCGCCAGCAGCTTGGGAGTGGAAAGCGGAGAGACCCAGTACTTC. Its translation is CASSLGVESGETQYF.

The chain employs TRBV19 and TRBJ1-1; D unclear. CDR3 length equals 13 residues. Trimming left V 7 bases short and J 0 bases short, with 9 bases between. CDR1 and CDR2 from the germline V gene are LNHDA and SQIVND (reference sequence). CDR3: CASTTTLNTEAFF. CDR3 in DNA: TGTGCCAGTACTACCACCCTGAACACTGAAGCTTTCTTT.

The chain recombines TRBV19 with TRBJ1-2; weak D call: TRBD1 (5 bases). V was cut by 4 bases and J by 6 bases, with 15 bases left in between. The germline V gene encodes CDR1 LNHDA and CDR2 SQIVND (reference sequence). The CDR3 is 14 amino acids. CDR3 DNA: TGTGCCAGTAGTACCGTCAGGGTAGAGGATGGCTACACCTTC. Amino acids: CASSTVRVEDGYTF.

The J gene is TRBJ2-5, the V gene TRBV29-1, with D possibly TRBD2 on 6 matching bases. Germline CDR1 is SQVTM and CDR2 is ANQGSEA. V was shortened by 5 bases and J by 4 bases, with 17 bases between the two germline ends. CDR3 length: 14 residues. This CDR3 is CSVRSSAAGETQYF. The CDR3 DNA follows: TGCAGCGTTCGCTCTAGCGCCGCAGGAGAGACCCAGTACTTC.

The chain couples TRBV2 to TRBJ1-1; D may be TRBD1 (5 bases). CDR3 length equals 13 residues. Deletions cut 6 bases from V and 7 bases from J, with 15 bases between. Germline CDR1 is SNHLY and CDR2 is FYNNEI. The CDR3 sequence is CASRPDRRSEAFF. As DNA, the CDR3 is TGTGCCAGCAGGCCCGACAGAAGGAGTGAAGCTTTCTTT.

The genes are TRBV4-3 and TRBJ1-2; 7 bases line up with TRBD1. V was clipped by 4 bases and J by 1 base; unmatched bases: 3. There are 14 residues in the CDR3. The germline V gene encodes CDR1 LGHNA and CDR2 YSLEER. CDR3 residues: CASSPGQYNYGYTF. CDR3 in DNA: TGCGCCAGCAGCCCGGGACAGTATAACTATGGCTACACCTTC.

This clone has only one observation. The V gene is TRBV24-1, the J gene TRBJ2-2; 12 bases fit TRBD2. With V trimmed by 4 bases and J by 7 bases, 9 bases remained unmatched. The CDR3 is 17 residues long. Per germline, CDR1 KGHDR and CDR2 SFDVKD. CDR3 nucleotides: TGTGCCACCAGTGACCCGACTAGCGGGGGAATGGACGGGGAGCTGTTTTTT. Translating it yields CATSDPTSGGMDGELFF.

The rearrangement links TRBV7-2 to TRBJ2-7, with TRBD2 matching over 14 bases. Unmatched junction bases numbered 7, after V lost 2 bases and J lost 1 base. This CDR3 contains 18 residues. In germline, CDR1 is SGHTA, CDR2 FQGNSA. Written as DNA, the CDR3 is TGTGCCAGCAGCTTAAAGACTAGCGGGGGGGCCGGGTCCTACGAGCAGTACTTC. Translation gives CASSLKTSGGAGSYEQYF.

This chain uses TRBV5-6 with TRBJ1-1; the D gene is possibly TRBD1 (6 bases). V lost 3 bases, J lost 6 bases, and 9 bases lay in between. The length of the CDR3 is 12 residues. CDR1 is SGHDT and CDR2 is YYEEEE in the germline V gene. CDR3 region: CASSWGPAEAFF. CDR3 bases: TGTGCCAGCAGCTGGGGGCCGGCTGAAGCTTTCTTT.

The chain couples TRBV13 to TRBJ2-2; 7 bases line up with TRBD1. This CDR3 is 14 amino acids long. The trim removed 7 bases at V and 3 bases at J, leaving 5 bases unmatched. Germline V gene lookup returns CDR1 PRHDT and CDR2 FYEKMQ (reference sequence). CDR3: CASKGATYTGELFF. In nucleotides, the CDR3 is TGTGCCAGCAAGGGGGCTACTTACACCGGGGAGCTGTTTTTT.

The V call is TRBV11-2, the J call TRBJ2-7; TRBD1 is a possible D gene (5 bases). Per germline, CDR1 SGHAT and CDR2 FQNNGV. The CDR3 is 15 amino acids. Between the trimmed V and J ends, which lost 0 bases and 6 bases, there was a span of 15 bases. In DNA form, the CDR3 reads TGTGCCAGCAGCTTAGATCGGCTCAGGGATGTCGAGCAGTACTTC. Amino acids: CASSLDRLRDVEQYF. The full variable domain, rest sourced from reference TRBV11-2 and TRBJ2-7, is EAGVAQSPRYKIIEKRQSVAFWCNPISGHATLYWYQQILGQGPKLLIQFQNNGVVDDSQLPKDRFSAERLKGVDSTLKIQPAKLEDSAVYLCASSLDRLRDVEQYFGPGTRLTVT.

The chain has TRBV30 and TRBJ1-6; D is undetermined. The CDR3 spans 13 residues. Per germline, CDR1 GTSNPN and CDR2 SVGIG (reference sequence). Trimming removed 5 bases at V and 14 bases at J, with 19 bases between. DNA of the CDR3: TGTGCCTGGTCGTCCGGGAACACTTTCACCCTCCACTTT. It translates to CAWSSGNTFTLHF.

This clone has more than one count but fewer than ten. This chain uses TRBV28 with TRBJ1-1; D is unclear. The CDR3 sequence is 12 residues long. The germline CDR1 and CDR2 sequences are MDHEN and SYDVKM. V lost 8 bases to trimming and J lost 7 bases, with 14 bases between them. The CDR3, as DNA: TGTGCCAGCCAAGGACTGGCGGGTGAAGCTTTCTTT. Translation: CASQGLAGEAFF.

The V gene is TRBV10-2, the J gene TRBJ2-2, with TRBD1 matching 8 bases. The J segment lost 3 bases and the V segment lost 8 bases, leaving 2 bases of the junction unmatched. The CDR3 consists of 13 residues. Germline CDR1 and CDR2: WSHSY and SAAADI. CDR3 nucleotide sequence: TGCGCCAGCGGACAGGGCTACACCGGGGAGCTGTTTTTT. Encoded protein: CASGQGYTGELFF.